Following are 27 T cell receptor beta chains from one sample sequenced in a study of OX40 agonist ivuxolimab in advanced cancers. TCRdb's copy holds only in-frame clones and misses some; the assay was immunoSEQ multiplex PCR. The sample has roughly 67,000 clones; roughly 86% are singletons. The source material was CD4+ or CD8+ T cells sorted from blood, sampled in a trial of the OX40 agonist ivuxolimab. The receptor set was obtained from an adult with an advanced solid tumor such as melanoma, head and neck, liver or kidney cancer.

The gene calls are TRBV10-3 and TRBJ2-5, with TRBD1 matching over 7 bases. The CDR3 sequence is 13 residues long. Germline V lookup: CDR1 ENHRY, CDR2 SYGVKD. V shed 11 bases and J 4 bases; nucleotides not matched to a gene: 10. In DNA form, the CDR3 reads TGTGCCGCTGGAAAAGGGGGCGCAGAGACCCAGTACTTC. Amino acid sequence: CAAGKGGAETQYF.

CDR3 region: CASSTPGGTEAFF. DNA of the CDR3: TGCGCCAGCAGCACCCCAGGGGGGACTGAAGCTTTCTTT. The chain has TRBV5-1 and TRBJ1-1; 7 positions agree with TRBD1. The CDR3 spans 13 residues. Germline V gene sequence: CDR1 SGHRS, CDR2 YFSETQ. Trimming cost V 4 bases and J 5 bases; bases outside gene matches: 5. Looking up the rest from reference TRBV5-1 and TRBJ1-1 gives the full variable domain: KAGVTQTPRYLIKTRGQQVTLSCSPISGHRSVSWYQQTPGQGLQFLFEYFSETQRNKGNFPGRFSGRQFSNSRSEMNVSTLELGDSALYLCASSTPGGTEAFFGQGTRLTVV.

The chain couples TRBV19 to TRBJ2-1; the match to TRBD1 covers 8 bases. The germline CDR1 and CDR2 sequences are LNHDA and SQIVND (reference sequence). The CDR3 is 15 residues long. V trimming: 3 bases; J trimming: 7 bases; junction bases outside the gene matches: 8. In nucleotides, the CDR3 is TGTGCCAGTAGTATTGACAGGGGCACTTCAAATGAGCAGTTCTTC. Translating gives CASSIDRGTSNEQFF. Combining the CDR3 with reference TRBV19 and TRBJ2-1 gives the whole variable domain DGGITQSPKYLFRKEGQNVTLSCEQNLNHDAMYWYRQDPGQGLRLIYYSQIVNDFQKGDIAEGYSVSREKKESFPLTVTSAQKNPTAFYLCASSIDRGTSNEQFFGPGTRLTVL.

V usage is TRBV9 and J usage is TRBJ1-2; D perhaps matches TRBD1 (6 bases). The CDR3 is made up of 14 amino acids. V shed 6 bases and J shed 4 bases, with 16 bases lying between them. Germline V gives CDR1 SGDLS, CDR2 YYNGEE. CDR3 amino acids: CASTPTGAAYGYTF. The CDR3, as DNA: TGTGCCAGCACCCCCACGGGGGCGGCCTATGGCTACACCTTC.

This chain joins TRBV6-6 and TRBJ2-2; 7 bases fit TRBD1. Unmatched junction bases numbered 8, after V lost 6 bases and J lost 4 bases. Germline-derived CDR1 and CDR2 are MNHNY and SVGAGI (reference sequence). The CDR3 consists of 15 residues. The CDR3 sequence: CASRDDRVGTGELFF. The CDR3 DNA reads as TGTGCCAGCAGAGACGACAGGGTTGGCACCGGGGAGCTGTTTTTT.

The chain combines TRBV5-8 with TRBJ1-4, with TRBD1 as a possible D gene (5 bases). Trimming took 3 bases from V and 7 from J, leaving 16 bases between them. Germline values: CDR1 SGHTS, CDR2 YDEGEE. CDR3 length equals 15 residues. The DNA of the CDR3 is TGTGCCAGCAGCTCTCGGGCTCCTGGGGGTGAAAAACTGTTTTTT. Residues: CASSSRAPGGEKLFF.

The chain links TRBV2 to TRBJ2-5; the D is unclear. Germline V lookup: CDR1 SNHLY, CDR2 FYNNEI. Trimming cost V 5 bases and J 5 bases, with 15 bases left between them. The CDR3 is made up of 14 amino acids. In DNA, the CDR3 is TGTGCCAGCAGTTCGACGAGTACCGGGGAGACCCAGTACTTC. Protein sequence: CASSSTSTGETQYF.

In its sample, this clone was seen a few times. This chain connects TRBV10-3 to TRBJ1-2; D remains ambiguous. V gave up 8 bases and J gave up 5 bases, with 9 bases separating them. The CDR3 has 11 amino acids. Germline V CDR1 and CDR2: ENHRY, SYGVKD. CDR3 DNA: TGTGCCATCGGGCGGCAATATGGCTACACCTTC. Translation gives CAIGRQYGYTF.

This sequence joins TRBV19 and TRBJ2-1, with D possibly matching TRBD2 (7 bases). CDR3 length: 16 residues. Germline V gene lookup returns CDR1 LNHDA and CDR2 SQIVND (reference sequence). Trimming took 4 bases from V and 0 from J, leaving 13 bases between them. The CDR3 DNA sequence: TGTGCCAGTAGTAGGAGCGGGACAAGCTCCTACAATGAGCAGTTCTTC. Translation gives CASSRSGTSSYNEQFF. The full variable domain, rest sourced from reference TRBV19 and TRBJ2-1, is DGGITQSPKYLFRKEGQNVTLSCEQNLNHDAMYWYRQDPGQGLRLIYYSQIVNDFQKGDIAEGYSVSREKKESFPLTVTSAQKNPTAFYLCASSRSGTSSYNEQFFGPGTRLTVL.

The gene calls are TRBV7-3 and TRBJ2-5; TRBD1 agrees at 7 bases. The V gene end was trimmed by 5 bases and the J gene end by 2 bases; junction bases not matched to a gene: 2. The CDR3 is made up of 13 amino acids. The germline V gene has CDR1 SGHTA and CDR2 FQGTGA. The CDR3, as DNA: TGTGCCAGCAGCCCGGGACAGCAAGAGACCCAGTACTTC. It encodes CASSPGQQETQYF.

The chain couples TRBV6-1 to TRBJ1-2, with 7 bases lining up with TRBD1. This CDR3 comprises 14 residues. V gave up 5 bases and J gave up 0 bases; unmatched junction bases: 3. Germline V CDR1 and CDR2: MNHNS, SASEGT. The CDR3 sequence: CASSSGGPNYGYTF. CDR3 sequence (DNA): TGTGCCAGCAGTTCAGGGGGTCCTAACTATGGCTACACCTTC.

V gene TRBV7-3 combines with J gene TRBJ2-2; 7 bases agree with TRBD1. The CDR3 is made up of 16 amino acids. Per the germline V gene, CDR1 is SGHTA and CDR2 is FQGTGA. V lost 2 bases and J lost 4; bases outside the gene matches: 7. The CDR3, as DNA: TGTGCCAGCAGCTTAGTTGCAGGGGACAGCACCGGGGAGCTGTTTTTT. Its translation is CASSLVAGDSTGELFF.

This chain uses TRBV19 with TRBJ2-5, with a weak D call TRBD1 (6 bases). The J call is uncertain, as TRBJ2-7 better fits the DNA end. Germline-derived CDR1 and CDR2 are LNHDA and SQIVND (reference sequence). CDR3 length: 14 amino acids. CDR3 sequence: CASSRAGALDEQYF. The CDR3, as DNA: TGTGCCAGTAGTAGGGCAGGGGCTTTGGACGAGCAGTACTTC.

The chain carries TRBV30 and TRBJ2-3; 7 bases agree with TRBD2. V lost 0 bases, J lost 4 bases, and 7 bases stayed unmatched. This CDR3 has 15 amino acids. Per germline, CDR1 GTSNPN and CDR2 SVGIG (reference sequence). DNA of the CDR3: TGTGCCTGGAGTGTAGGCGGGAGACGATCAGATACGCAGTATTTT. Its translation is CAWSVGGRRSDTQYF.

The chain uses TRBV7-9 and TRBJ2-3; tentative D call: TRBD1 (6 bases). Trimming cost V 3 bases and J 2 bases, with 9 bases left between them. The germline gives CDR1 SEHNR, CDR2 FQNEAQ (reference sequence). The CDR3 runs to 14 residues. The CDR3 DNA follows: TGTGCCAGCAGCTTCGGACAGACCACAGATACGCAGTATTTT. It specifies CASSFGQTTDTQYF.

This clone has only one observation. This sequence joins TRBV7-9 and TRBJ1-2; unclear D gene. The CDR3 is 15 amino acids. Trimming cost V 0 bases and J 4 bases, with 12 bases left between them. CDR1 and CDR2 (germline): SEHNR, FQNEAQ (reference sequence). Written as DNA, the CDR3 is TGTGCCAGCAGCTTAGCAGCGGGAGCATCCTATGGCTACACCTTC. Its protein is CASSLAAGASYGYTF.

This chain joins TRBV7-9 and TRBJ1-5; D is uncertain. Germline V CDR1 and CDR2: SEHNR, FQNEAQ (reference sequence). This CDR3 region has 18 residues. V lost 3 bases and J 4 bases, leaving 22 bases between the germline ends. CDR3 sequence (DNA): TGTGCCAGCAGCTTCGTTCGGACCGATCCCAGAGTTAATCAGCCCCAGCATTTT. Encoded protein: CASSFVRTDPRVNQPQHF.

The chain links TRBV10-3 to TRBJ1-2, with a possible D match to TRBD1 (6 bases). The length of the CDR3 is 14 residues. From germline, CDR1 is ENHRY and CDR2 SYGVKD. The V end was cut by 2 bases, the J end by 4 bases, with 11 bases between. CDR3 region: CAISELGASYGYTF. As DNA, the CDR3 is TGTGCCATCAGTGAGCTGGGGGCGTCCTATGGCTACACCTTC.

This chain uses TRBV28 with TRBJ2-4; no firm D call. V was cut by 2 bases and J by 6 bases, with 14 bases left in between. Germline V gene lookup returns CDR1 MDHEN and CDR2 SYDVKM. This CDR3 has 15 residues. The CDR3 loop reads CASSLRAGGVNIQYF. The DNA for the CDR3 is TGTGCCAGCAGTTTAAGGGCCGGCGGAGTAAACATTCAGTACTTC.

This clone occurred once. V is TRBV6-1 and J is TRBJ2-3; D unclear. This CDR3 spans 13 amino acids. Looked up from germline, CDR1 is MNHNS and CDR2 is SASEGT. Deletions cut 4 bases from V and 4 bases from J, with 9 bases between. DNA for the CDR3: TGTGCCAGCAGTGCCAACCCCCCAGATACGCAGTATTTT. Amino acid sequence: CASSANPPDTQYF.

The V gene is TRBV11-2, the J gene TRBJ2-7; maybe TRBD2 (6 bases). This CDR3 is 14 amino acids long. CDR1 is SGHAT and CDR2 is FQNNGV in the germline V gene. Trimming took off 5 bases at V and 2 bases at J, with 13 bases between the two ends. The CDR3 DNA follows: TGTGCCAGCAGCCCCAACCCGGGGGCCTACGAGCAGTACTTC. Its protein product is CASSPNPGAYEQYF.

The rearrangement links TRBV10-1 to TRBJ2-1; TRBD2 agrees at 7 bases. Germline-derived CDR1 and CDR2 are WNHNN and SYGVQD (reference sequence). V shed 8 bases and J 7 bases; nucleotides not matched to a gene: 5. The CDR3 totals 12 residues. CDR3 DNA: TGCGCCAGCCCCGCGGGAGTGAATGAGCAGTTCTTC. As protein: CASPAGVNEQFF.

This chain connects TRBV9 to TRBJ2-5; D uncertain. The ends were cut back, 4 bases at V and 4 bases at J, with 14 bases in the middle. The CDR3 is 14 amino acids. Germline assignment: CDR1 SGDLS and CDR2 YYNGEE. Written as DNA, the CDR3 is TGTGCCAGCAGCTCACGATCGATCCCAGAGACCCAGTACTTC. It specifies CASSSRSIPETQYF.

The CDR3 sequence: CASSYGAPYEQYF. CDR3 coding DNA: TGTGCCAGCAGTTACGGGGCCCCCTACGAGCAGTACTTC. V gene TRBV6-5 combines with J gene TRBJ2-7; D is possibly TRBD1 (5 bases). From germline, CDR1 is MNHEY and CDR2 SVGAGI. V lost 2 bases and J lost 2, with 7 bases in between. The CDR3 has 13 residues.

This chain uses TRBV10-3 with TRBJ1-1; D perhaps matches TRBD1 (5 bases). Per the germline V gene, CDR1 is ENHRY and CDR2 is SYGVKD. Trimming left V 7 bases short and J 4 bases short, with 16 bases between. There are 14 residues in the CDR3. The CDR3 DNA sequence: TGTGCCATCAACCCGGGACTAAGCAGCACTGAAGCTTTCTTT. Translating it yields CAINPGLSSTEAFF.

The chain carries TRBV6-6 and TRBJ2-7, with TRBD2 matching over 8 bases. The CDR3 runs to 14 residues. V gave up 6 bases and J gave up 1 base; unmatched junction bases: 5. Germline V gene sequence: CDR1 MNHNY, CDR2 SVGAGI (reference sequence). As DNA, the CDR3 is TGTGCCAGCAGCTTCGGGAGGGAGTCCTACGAGCAGTACTTC. It yields the protein CASSFGRESYEQYF.

This chain uses TRBV30 with TRBJ2-7; 7 bases align to TRBD2. This CDR3 contains 13 residues. The V and J ends lost 5 bases and 0 bases, in that order; junction bases with no gene match: 4. The germline V gene encodes CDR1 GTSNPN and CDR2 SVGIG (reference sequence). In DNA form, the CDR3 reads TGTGCCTGGGCGCGGGAGTTCTCCTACGAGCAGTACTTC. Translation gives CAWAREFSYEQYF.